A selection of T cell receptor beta chains follows, all from one sample in a study of blood T cell repertoires in COVID-19. Method: immunoSEQ multiplex PCR; TCRdb's copy keeps in-frame clones and lacks some. The data show around 140,000 clones, about 91% seen once. Sequencing used peripheral blood. Every receptor here comes from a human donor in a cohort sampled during active COVID-19. Each CDR3 is given with its conserved first and last residue. Fields, in order: J gene, clone size, V gene, D gene, CDR3 protein, CDR3 DNA. A D gene is named only where the DNA matches it firmly. A row's size may be missing; if present it is once, few, many or a size class.

TRBJ1-2	.	TRBV3-1/TRBV3-2	TRBD1	CASSQELQGRNYGYTF	TGTGCCAGCAGCCAAGAGTTACAGGGGCGGAACTATGGCTACACCTTC
TRBJ1-2	.	TRBV3-1/TRBV3-2	.	CASSQAGGYGYTF	TGTGCCAGCAGCCAAGCAGGAGGGTATGGCTACACCTTC
TRBJ1-3	.	TRBV5-8	.	CANSLGSQFSGNTIYF	TGTGCCAACAGCTTGGGCAGTCAATTCTCTGGAAACACCATATATTTT
TRBJ2-6	few	TRBV5-1	.	CASSSQQSSGANVLTF	TGCGCCAGCAGCTCCCAACAAAGCTCTGGGGCCAACGTCCTGACTTTC
TRBJ1-4	.	TRBV21-1	.	CASSKRLFQDRGEKLFF	TGTGCCAGCAGCAAACGGTTATTTCAGGACAGGGGTGAAAAACTGTTTTTT
TRBJ2-3	once	TRBV6-6	TRBD2	CASSWGGEADTQYF	TGTGCCAGCAGTTGGGGGGGGGAGGCAGATACGCAGTATTTT
TRBJ1-2	.	TRBV15	.	CATSRADSKLYGYTF	TGTGCCACCAGCAGAGCCGACAGCAAACTCTATGGCTACACCTTC
TRBJ2-7	.	TRBV5-5	.	CASSPPAVSYEQYF	TGTGCCAGCAGCCCCCCGGCGGTCTCCTACGAGCAGTACTTC
TRBJ1-5	.	TRBV5-6	TRBD1	CASSLGAGGGNQPQHF	TGTGCCAGCAGCTTGGGAGCAGGGGGCGGCAATCAGCCCCAGCATTTT
TRBJ1-1	.	TRBV7-6	.	CASSKGQLNTEAFF	TGTGCCAGCAGCAAGGGACAACTGAACACTGAAGCTTTCTTT
TRBJ2-1	.	TRBV5-1	.	CASSSLPDSNEQFF	TGCGCCAGCAGCTCCCTACCGGACTCCAATGAGCAGTTCTTC
TRBJ1-1	.	TRBV9	TRBD1	CASSVAVGGQPTEAFF	TGTGCCAGCAGCGTAGCGGTGGGGGGACAGCCCACTGAAGCTTTCTTT
TRBJ1-5	.	TRBV11-1	.	CASSSGGNQPQHF	TGTGCCAGCAGCTCAGGGGGCAATCAGCCCCAGCATTTT
TRBJ1-2	.	TRBV7-9	.	CASSSLERHYGYTF	TGTGCCAGCAGCTCTTTAGAGCGGCACTATGGCTACACCTTC
TRBJ1-1	once	TRBV7-2	.	CASSSQQGNTEAFF	TGTGCCAGCAGCTCCCAGCAGGGGAACACTGAAGCTTTCTTT
TRBJ1-4	once	TRBV9	TRBD1	CASSDRGEKLFF	TGTGCCAGCAGCGACAGGGGGGAAAAACTGTTTTTT
TRBJ1-6	.	TRBV5-1	.	CASSKDGTYNSPLHF	TGCGCCAGCAGTAAGGACGGGACCTATAATTCACCCCTCCACTTT
TRBJ1-2	.	TRBV14	.	CASSPGTRNYGYTF	TGTGCCAGCAGCCCAGGTACTAGGAACTATGGCTACACCTTC
TRBJ2-5	.	TRBV27	.	CASSLLSGGGYETQYF	TGTGCCAGCAGTTTATTATCCGGGGGAGGCTACGAGACCCAGTACTTC
TRBJ1-1	.	TRBV4-1	.	CASSLTRQKVEAFF	TGCGCCAGCAGCCTGACCCGACAGAAAGTAGAAGCTTTCTTT
TRBJ2-1	once	TRBV4-3	TRBD1	CASSLGQGARDEQFF	TGCGCCAGCAGTCTTGGACAGGGGGCCAGGGATGAGCAGTTCTTC
TRBJ1-1	.	TRBV24-1	.	CATSDSGFTEAFF	TGTGCCACCAGTGATTCAGGGTTCACTGAAGCTTTCTTT
TRBJ2-7	.	TRBV19	TRBD1	CASSRRQGFYEQYF	TGTGCCAGTAGTAGGAGACAGGGGTTCTACGAGCAGTACTTC
TRBJ1-1	.	TRBV27	.	CASSLWGPNTEAFF	TGTGCCAGCAGTTTGTGGGGGCCGAACACTGAAGCTTTCTTT
TRBJ2-1	.	TRBV10-3	TRBD2	CAISGTGTSVYNEQFF	TGTGCCATCAGTGGAACCGGGACTAGCGTTTACAATGAGCAGTTCTTC
TRBJ1-2	.	TRBV28	.	CASSETTGNYGYTF	TGTGCCAGCAGTGAAACGACGGGGAACTATGGCTACACCTTC
TRBJ2-1	few	TRBV19	TRBD2	CASSIGPSGGAHYNEQFF	TGTGCCAGTAGTATAGGCCCTAGCGGGGGGGCACACTACAATGAGCAGTTCTTC
TRBJ2-1	.	TRBV7-8	TRBD2	CASSLRPSGLHNEQFF	TGTGCCAGCAGCTTGAGGCCTAGCGGACTTCACAATGAGCAGTTCTTC
TRBJ2-1	.	TRBV7-6	TRBD2	CASSPRASGGIYNEQFF	TGTGCCAGCAGCCCTCGTGCTAGCGGGGGTATTTACAATGAGCAGTTCTTC
TRBJ1-2	.	TRBV10-3	TRBD1	CAISQGVGGYTF	TGTGCCATCAGTCAGGGGGTGGGTGGCTACACCTTC
TRBJ1-6	.	TRBV5-1	TRBD1	CASSVRGSSYNSPLHF	TGCGCCAGCAGCGTCAGGGGGAGCTCCTATAATTCACCCCTCCACTTT
TRBJ1-2	.	TRBV5-6	TRBD1	CASRDGDRGFLGYGYTF	TGTGCCAGCAGGGACGGGGACAGGGGTTTCCTTGGCTATGGCTACACCTTC
TRBJ2-3	.	TRBV5-1	TRBD2	CASSLTGTSGGALTDTQYF	TGCGCCAGCAGCTTGACCGGGACTAGCGGGGGGGCCCTCACAGATACGCAGTATTTT
TRBJ2-3	.	TRBV4-3	.	CASSLGDIGDTDTQYF	TGCGCCAGCAGCCTAGGGGACATCGGGGACACAGATACGCAGTATTTT
TRBJ1-2	.	TRBV7-2	.	CASSLVSDSHYGYTF	TGTGCCAGCAGCTTAGTTTCGGACAGCCACTATGGCTACACCTTC
TRBJ2-2	.	TRBV7-2	TRBD1	CASSFRQGTGELFF	TGTGCCAGCAGCTTCCGACAGGGTACCGGGGAGCTGTTTTTT
TRBJ2-1	.	TRBV6-6	TRBD2	CASSRKLAGAENEQFF	TGTGCCAGCAGCCGGAAACTAGCGGGGGCGGAGAATGAGCAGTTCTTC
TRBJ2-1	.	TRBV27	TRBD1	CASRPTGGGEQFF	TGTGCCAGCAGACCGACAGGGGGCGGGGAGCAGTTCTTC
TRBJ2-1	once	TRBV7-2	TRBD2	CASSEEKSRGDEQFF	TGTGCCAGCAGCGAGGAGAAGTCACGGGGGGATGAGCAGTTCTTC
TRBJ1-2	.	TRBV15	.	CATSESPNYGYTF	TGTGCCACCAGCGAGAGCCCTAACTATGGCTACACCTTC
TRBJ1-6	few	TRBV6-6	.	CASSYDLGASPLHF	TGTGCCAGCAGTTACGATCTGGGGGCTTCACCCCTCCACTTT
TRBJ2-5	.	TRBV3-1/TRBV3-2	TRBD2	CASSQDWDSGIQETQYF	TGTGCCAGCAGCCAAGATTGGGATAGCGGGATCCAAGAGACCCAGTACTTC